The 10 T cell receptor beta chains presented below share a single source sample, sequenced in a study of T cell clonality in common variable immunodeficiency. Profiled with immunoSEQ multiplex PCR; TCRdb holds only in-frame clones, not every one. The sample lists 55,000 to 65,000 clones, none appearing once, the ten largest making up over 1.5%. Sequenced: peripheral blood mononuclear cells. Source of these receptors: a person aged 18 to 70 in good health.

Ten or more counts support this clone. The read gets to within 3 residues of the CDR3 end, and the germline J gene fills in the rest. The genes are TRBV5-1 and TRBJ2-7, with 7 bases matching TRBD1. This CDR3 has 14 amino acids. The trim removed 2 bases at V and 2 bases at J, leaving 4 bases unmatched. CDR1 is SGHRS and CDR2 is YFSETQ in the germline V gene. CDR3 DNA (partial): TGCGCCAGCAGCTTTGGACAGGAGCCCTACGAG. It translates to CASSFGQEPYE. The whole CDR3 protein reads CASSFGQEPYEQYF.

This clone has a count of ten or more. The CDR3 end falls 3 residues outside the read, so it is completed with the germline J gene. The rearrangement links TRBV15 to TRBJ2-3, with TRBD1 identical over 7 bases. The V and J ends lost 2 bases and 1 base, in that order; junction bases with no gene match: 6. The CDR3 runs 16 residues. Germline CDR1 and CDR2: LNHNV and YYDKDF (reference sequence). The covered CDR3 bases are TGTGCCACCAGCAGAAAACAGGGGAGCGGCACAGATACG. Residues: CATSRKQGSGTDT. The whole CDR3 protein is CATSRKQGSGTDTQYF.

This clone was seen ten or more times. The observed sequence ends 3 residues before the CDR3 terminus, with the missing tail filled in from the germline J gene. The chain employs TRBV5-4 and TRBJ1-2; 7 bases line up with TRBD1. This CDR3 has 15 amino acids. Germline V lookup: CDR1 SGHNT, CDR2 YYREEE (reference sequence). After removal of 2 bases from V and 3 bases from J, the junction contained 7 bases not matched to a gene. CDR3 sequence: CASSFPGTAYYGYTF. The part of the CDR3 DNA that was read is TGTGCCAGCAGCTTCCCCGGGACAGCCTACTATGGC.

The sample holds many counts of this clone. The read halts 3 residues ahead of the CDR3 end, with the missing end drawn from the germline J gene. The chain uses TRBV20-1 and TRBJ1-1; perhaps TRBD1 as D (6 bases). Between the trimmed V and J ends, which lost 6 bases and 1 base, there was a span of 6 bases. Germline CDR1 and CDR2: DFQATT and SNEGSKA (reference sequence). This CDR3 has 11 amino acids. The sequenced CDR3 bases are TGCAGTGCCAGGGGGAACACTGAA. Its protein is CSARGNTE. The complete CDR3 sequence is CSARGNTEAFF.

This clone was seen repeatedly, ten times or more. With the read ending 3 residues before the CDR3 end, the germline J gene is used to fill in that end. The V and J genes are TRBV20-1 and TRBJ2-2; TRBD2 matches at 8 bases. V shed 6 bases, J shed 9 bases, and the junction held 9 bases outside the gene matches. Germline V CDR1 and CDR2: DFQATT, SNEGSKA (reference sequence). The CDR3 is made up of 13 amino acids. The sequenced CDR3 bases are TGCAGTGCCCATAGGATTAGCGGGAGGGAG. The encoded protein is CSAHRISGRE. The CDR3 as a whole reads CSAHRISGRELFF.

This clone came up many times. The DNA ends 3 residues before the CDR3 does, and the rest of the CDR3 is filled in from the germline J gene. This chain joins TRBV12-3 or TRBV12-4 and TRBJ2-1, with 7 bases fitting TRBD2. Germline trimming cut 6 bases from V and 9 bases from J; bases unmatched to any gene: 8. The CDR3 contains 13 residues. The DNA read from the CDR3 is TGTGCCAGCAGCGTTTGGCGGGAGCTTGAG. The encoded protein is CASSVWRELE. The CDR3, in full, reads CASSVWRELEQFF.

This clone was counted at least ten times. Sequencing ends 3 residues short of the CDR3 end; the germline J gene provides the rest. V and J are TRBV2 and TRBJ1-3; 8 nucleotides align to TRBD1. V lost 7 bases to trimming and J lost 3 bases; unmatched junction nucleotides: 5. The CDR3 is 14 amino acids. Germline assignment: CDR1 SNHLY and CDR2 FYNNEI. Incomplete CDR3 DNA: TGTGCCAGCACCGTACAGGGGGTTGGAAACACC. Translating it yields CASTVQGVGNT. From start to end, the CDR3 is CASTVQGVGNTIYF.

This clone was seen at least ten times. The read ends 3 residues shy of where the CDR3 ends; the end is completed using the germline J gene. This chain joins TRBV5-1 and TRBJ2-3; maybe TRBD1 (6 bases). From germline, CDR1 is SGHRS and CDR2 YFSETQ. Between the trimmed V and J ends, which lost 0 bases and 1 base, there was a span of 12 bases. This CDR3 has 16 residues. The CDR3 loop is CASSLDRARRTDTQYF. The part of the CDR3 DNA that was read is TGCGCCAGCAGCTTGGACAGGGCTCGACGCACAGATACG.

This clone has ten or more counts. The sequence runs out 3 residues before the end of the CDR3; the remainder is reconstructed from the germline J gene. J is TRBJ2-3 and V is TRBV20-1; 9 bases are a match to TRBD1. The CDR3 covers 12 residues. J lost 4 bases, V lost 5 bases, and 1 base had no gene match. CDR1 is DFQATT, CDR2 SNEGSKA, per germline (reference sequence). CDR3 bases read: TGCAGTGCTGGACAGGGGCCAGATACG. Translation gives CSAGQGPDT. The complete CDR3 protein is CSAGQGPDTQYF.

This clone was counted a few times. Germline is not matched at one junction end, which may reflect a read error. The read terminates 3 residues before the CDR3 end, so the remaining end is supplied by the germline J gene. The J gene is TRBJ1-1, the V gene TRBV7-7; TRBD1 might be the D (5 bases). Germline-derived CDR1 and CDR2 are SSHAT and FNYEAQ (reference sequence). The CDR3 is 14 amino acids. Partial CDR3 DNA: TGTGCTAGCAGCCCGGGACTAGCGGAAGAGACC. Protein product: CASSPGLAEET. The whole CDR3 sequence reads CASSPGLAEETAFF.